This T cell receptor beta chain was captured by sequencing in a study of T cell responses to AZD1222 COVID-19 vaccine. CDR1 LNHDA and CDR2 SQIVND come from the germline V gene (reference sequence). Germline trimming cut 3 bases from V and 3 bases from J; bases unmatched to any gene: 6. The CDR3 covers 15 residues. On this clone itself: Antigen specificity is unknown.

Here immunoSEQ multiplex PCR was the method, and the copy in TCRdb shows in-frame clones only, minus some. This table has about 160,000 clones, 85% to 95% appearing once. Study results and caveats: The donors showed a predominance of white British ancestry and of females, with possible underestimation of clonal diversity. The repertoires were collected only after the peak T cell response.

The sample consisted of peripheral blood, taken on day 0 of AZD1222 vaccination. This receptor was taken from an adult in good health. The chain joins TRBV19 to TRBJ2-7; 9 bases are shared with TRBD2. The CDR3 reads CASSIGIAGDYEQYF. CDR3 sequence (DNA): TGTGCCAGTAGTATCGGGATAGCGGGGGACTACGAGCAGTACTTC.